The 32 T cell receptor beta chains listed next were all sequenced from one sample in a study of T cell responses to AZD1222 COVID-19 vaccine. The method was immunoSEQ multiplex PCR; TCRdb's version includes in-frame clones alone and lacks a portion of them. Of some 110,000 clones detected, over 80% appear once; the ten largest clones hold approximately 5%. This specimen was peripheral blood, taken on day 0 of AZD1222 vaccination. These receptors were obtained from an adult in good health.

CDR3 in amino acids: CASSLVGGAYEQYF. The CDR3 DNA reads as TGTGCCAGCAGCTTAGTCGGGGGAGCCTACGAGCAGTACTTC. The V and J genes are TRBV7-9 and TRBJ2-7, with D possibly TRBD2 on 6 matching bases. CDR3 size: 14 residues. Germline CDR1 is SEHNR and CDR2 is FQNEAQ (reference sequence). Trimming removed 1 base at V and 2 bases at J, with 9 bases between.

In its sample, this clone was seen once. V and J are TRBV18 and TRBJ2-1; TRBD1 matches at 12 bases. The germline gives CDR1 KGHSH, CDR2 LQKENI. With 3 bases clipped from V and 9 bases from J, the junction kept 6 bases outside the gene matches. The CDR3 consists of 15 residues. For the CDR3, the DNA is TGTGCCAGCTCACCCCCGGGACAGGGGGCCGGTGAGCAGTTCTTC. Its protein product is CASSPPGQGAGEQFF.

The CDR3 spells CASSFTGANYGYTF. The CDR3 DNA reads as TGCGCCAGCAGCTTCACGGGGGCTAACTATGGCTACACCTTC. The V call is TRBV5-1, the J call TRBJ1-2, with a weak D call TRBD1 (5 bases). Germline values: CDR1 SGHRS, CDR2 YFSETQ. The CDR3 runs to 14 residues. The V end was cut by 2 bases, the J end by 0 bases, with 8 bases between.

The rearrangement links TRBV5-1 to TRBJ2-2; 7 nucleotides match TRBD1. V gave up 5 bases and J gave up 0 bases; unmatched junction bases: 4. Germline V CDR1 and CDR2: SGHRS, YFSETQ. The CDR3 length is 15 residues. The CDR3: CASRRDSPNTGELFF. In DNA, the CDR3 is TGCGCCAGCAGAAGGGACAGTCCGAACACCGGGGAGCTGTTTTTT.

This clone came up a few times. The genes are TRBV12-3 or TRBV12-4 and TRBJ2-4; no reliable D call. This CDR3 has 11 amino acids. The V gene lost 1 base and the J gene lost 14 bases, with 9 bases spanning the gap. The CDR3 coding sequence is TGTGCCAGCAGTTTAGAGGCAGAGGAGTACTTC. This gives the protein CASSLEAEEYF.

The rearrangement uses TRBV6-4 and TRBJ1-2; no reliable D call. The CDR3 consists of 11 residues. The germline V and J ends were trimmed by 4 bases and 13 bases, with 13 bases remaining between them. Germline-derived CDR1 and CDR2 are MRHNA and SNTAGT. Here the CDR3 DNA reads TGTGCCAGCAGTGGCCCCCCCGCATCCACCTTC. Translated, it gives CASSGPPASTF.

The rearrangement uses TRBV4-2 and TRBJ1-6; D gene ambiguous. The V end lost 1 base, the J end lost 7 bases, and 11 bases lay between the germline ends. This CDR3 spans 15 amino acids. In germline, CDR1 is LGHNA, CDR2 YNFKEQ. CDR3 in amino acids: CASSQVGRMNSPLHF. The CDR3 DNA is TGTGCCAGCAGCCAAGTCGGACGGATGAATTCACCCCTCCACTTT.

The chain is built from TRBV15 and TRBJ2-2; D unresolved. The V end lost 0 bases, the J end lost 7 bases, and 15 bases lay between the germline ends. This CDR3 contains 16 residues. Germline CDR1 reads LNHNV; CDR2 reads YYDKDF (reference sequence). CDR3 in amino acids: CATSREPRFGDGELFF. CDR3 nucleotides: TGTGCCACCAGCAGAGAGCCCCGGTTCGGAGACGGGGAGCTGTTTTTT.

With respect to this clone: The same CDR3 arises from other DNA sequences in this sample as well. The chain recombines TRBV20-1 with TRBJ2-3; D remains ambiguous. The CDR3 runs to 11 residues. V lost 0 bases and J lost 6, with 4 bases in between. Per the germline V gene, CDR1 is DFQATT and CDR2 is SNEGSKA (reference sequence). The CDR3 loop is CSARDLDTQYF. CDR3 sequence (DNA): TGCAGTGCTAGAGATTTGGATACGCAGTATTTT.

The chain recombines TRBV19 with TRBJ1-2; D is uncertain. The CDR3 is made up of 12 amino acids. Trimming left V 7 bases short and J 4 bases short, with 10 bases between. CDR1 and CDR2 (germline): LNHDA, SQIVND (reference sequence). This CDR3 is CASTQATYGYTF. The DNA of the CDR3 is TGTGCCAGTACCCAGGCGACCTATGGCTACACCTTC.

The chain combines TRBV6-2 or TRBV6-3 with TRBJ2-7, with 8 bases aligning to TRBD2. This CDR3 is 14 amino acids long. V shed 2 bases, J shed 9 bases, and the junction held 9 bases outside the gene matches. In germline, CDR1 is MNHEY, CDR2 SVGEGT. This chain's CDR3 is CASSYGAGGSWQYF. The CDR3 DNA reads TGTGCCAGCAGTTACGGTGCGGGGGGATCGTGGCAGTACTTC.

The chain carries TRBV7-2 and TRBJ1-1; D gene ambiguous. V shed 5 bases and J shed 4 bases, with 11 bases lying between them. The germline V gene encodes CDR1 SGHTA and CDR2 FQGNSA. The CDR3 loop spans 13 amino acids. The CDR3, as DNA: TGTGCCAGCAGCCTCAAGTCAGGCACTGAAGCTTTCTTT. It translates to CASSLKSGTEAFF.

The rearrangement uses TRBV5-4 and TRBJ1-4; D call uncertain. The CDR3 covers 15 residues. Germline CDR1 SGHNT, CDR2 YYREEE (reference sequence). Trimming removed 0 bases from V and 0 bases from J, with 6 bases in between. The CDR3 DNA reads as TGTGCCAGCAGCTTGGGATTCGCAACTAATGAAAAACTGTTTTTT. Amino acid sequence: CASSLGFATNEKLFF. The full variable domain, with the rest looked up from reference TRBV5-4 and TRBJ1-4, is ETGVTQSPTHLIKTRGQQVTLRCSSQSGHNTVSWYQQALGQGPQFIFQYYREEENGRGNFPPRFSGLQFPNYSSELNVNALELDDSALYLCASSLGFATNEKLFFGSGTQLSVL.

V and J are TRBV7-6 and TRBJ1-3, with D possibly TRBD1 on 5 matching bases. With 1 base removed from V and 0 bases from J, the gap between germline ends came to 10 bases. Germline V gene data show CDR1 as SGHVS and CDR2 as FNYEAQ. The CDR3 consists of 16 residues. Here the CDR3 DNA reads TGTGCCAGCAGCTTAGAGCGGCAGGGCTCTGGAAACACCATATATTTT. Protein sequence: CASSLERQGSGNTIYF.

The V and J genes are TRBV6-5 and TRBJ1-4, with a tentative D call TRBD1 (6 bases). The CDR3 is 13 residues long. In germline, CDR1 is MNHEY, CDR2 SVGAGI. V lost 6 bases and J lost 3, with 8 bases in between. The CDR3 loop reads CASRRTANEKLFF. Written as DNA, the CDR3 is TGTGCCAGCAGGAGGACAGCTAATGAAAAACTGTTTTTT.

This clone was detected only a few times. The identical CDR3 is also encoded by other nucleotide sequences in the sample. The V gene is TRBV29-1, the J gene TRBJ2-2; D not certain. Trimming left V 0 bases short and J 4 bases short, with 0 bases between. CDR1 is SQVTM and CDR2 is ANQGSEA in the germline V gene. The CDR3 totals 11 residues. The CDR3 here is CSVEDTGELFF. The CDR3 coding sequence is TGCAGCGTTGAAGACACCGGGGAGCTGTTTTTT.

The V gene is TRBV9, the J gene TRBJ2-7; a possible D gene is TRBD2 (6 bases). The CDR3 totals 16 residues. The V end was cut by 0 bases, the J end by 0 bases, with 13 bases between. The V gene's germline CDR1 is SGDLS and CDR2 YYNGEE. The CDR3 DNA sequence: TGTGCCAGCAGCGTAGCTTTTGGGGGGAGCTCCTACGAGCAGTACTTC. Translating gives CASSVAFGGSSYEQYF. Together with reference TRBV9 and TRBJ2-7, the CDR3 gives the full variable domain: DSGVTQTPKHLITATGQRVTLRCSPRSGDLSVYWYQQSLDQGLQFLIQYYNGEERAKGNILERFSAQQFPDLHSELNLSSLELGDSALYFCASSVAFGGSSYEQYFGPGTRLTVT.

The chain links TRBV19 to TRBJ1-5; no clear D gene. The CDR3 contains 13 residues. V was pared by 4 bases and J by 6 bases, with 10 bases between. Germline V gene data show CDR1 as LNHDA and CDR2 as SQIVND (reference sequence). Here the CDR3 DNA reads TGTGCCAGTAGTAGTTTTGTCAGTCAGCCCCAGCATTTT. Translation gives CASSSFVSQPQHF.

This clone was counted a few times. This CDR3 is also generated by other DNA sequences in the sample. The CDR3, as DNA: TGTGCCAGCAGGCAGGGTAACAATCAGCCCCAGCATTTT. This encodes CASRQGNNQPQHF. The V call is TRBV27, the J call TRBJ1-5, with a tentative D call TRBD1 (5 bases). V was shortened by 6 bases and J by 3 bases, with 9 bases between the two germline ends. The germline CDR1 and CDR2 sequences are MNHEY and SMNVEV (reference sequence). This CDR3 spans 13 amino acids.

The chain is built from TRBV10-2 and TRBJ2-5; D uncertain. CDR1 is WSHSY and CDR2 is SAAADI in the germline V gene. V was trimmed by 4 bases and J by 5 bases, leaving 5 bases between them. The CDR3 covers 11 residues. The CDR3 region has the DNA TGCGCCAGCAGTGTAACGGAGACCCAGTACTTC. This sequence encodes CASSVTETQYF.

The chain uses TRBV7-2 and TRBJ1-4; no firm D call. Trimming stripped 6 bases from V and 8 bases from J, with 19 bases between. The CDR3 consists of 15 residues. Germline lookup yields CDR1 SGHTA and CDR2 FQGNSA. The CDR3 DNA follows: TGTGCCAGCAGTCTCAACAGCCTCCAAGGGGAAAAACTGTTTTTT. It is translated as CASSLNSLQGEKLFF.

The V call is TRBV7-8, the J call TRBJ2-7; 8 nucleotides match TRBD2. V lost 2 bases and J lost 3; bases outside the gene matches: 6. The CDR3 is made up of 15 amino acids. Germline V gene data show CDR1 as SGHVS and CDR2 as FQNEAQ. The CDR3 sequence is CASSLTTSENYEQYF. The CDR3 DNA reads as TGTGCCAGCAGCTTAACGACTAGCGAGAACTACGAGCAGTACTTC.

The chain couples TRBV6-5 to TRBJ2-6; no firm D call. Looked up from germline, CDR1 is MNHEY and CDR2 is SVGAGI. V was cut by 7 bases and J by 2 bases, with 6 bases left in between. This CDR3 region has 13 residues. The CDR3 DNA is TGTGCCAGCACCAGGACTGGGGCCAACGTCCTGACTTTC. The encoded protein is CASTRTGANVLTF.

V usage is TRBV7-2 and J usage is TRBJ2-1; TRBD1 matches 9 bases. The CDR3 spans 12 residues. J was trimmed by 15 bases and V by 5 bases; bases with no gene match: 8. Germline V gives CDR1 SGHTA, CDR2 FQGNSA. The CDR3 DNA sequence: TGTGCCAGCAGCCCCACCGACAGGGGGGTGTTCTTC. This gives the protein CASSPTDRGVFF.

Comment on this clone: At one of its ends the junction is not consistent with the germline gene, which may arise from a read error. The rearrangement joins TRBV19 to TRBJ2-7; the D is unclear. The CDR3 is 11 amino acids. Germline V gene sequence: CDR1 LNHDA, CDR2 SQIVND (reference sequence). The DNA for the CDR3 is TGTGCCAATAGTAAGGCCAGCGAGCAGTACTTC. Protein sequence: CANSKASEQYF.

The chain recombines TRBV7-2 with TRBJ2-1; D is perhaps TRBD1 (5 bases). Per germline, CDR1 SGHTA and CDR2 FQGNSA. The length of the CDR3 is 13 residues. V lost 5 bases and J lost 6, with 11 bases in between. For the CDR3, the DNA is TGTGCCAGCAGCACAAAAAGGGGCAATGAGCAGTTCTTC. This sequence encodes CASSTKRGNEQFF.

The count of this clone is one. CDR3 region: CASSSGGAMTEAFF. As DNA, the CDR3 is TGTGCCAGCAGCTCCGGGGGCGCGATGACTGAAGCTTTCTTT. V gene TRBV7-3 combines with J gene TRBJ1-1; D may be TRBD1 (6 bases). This CDR3 comprises 14 residues. Trimming pared 4 bases from V and 5 bases from J, leaving 14 bases between. Germline-derived CDR1 and CDR2 are SGHTA and FQGTGA.

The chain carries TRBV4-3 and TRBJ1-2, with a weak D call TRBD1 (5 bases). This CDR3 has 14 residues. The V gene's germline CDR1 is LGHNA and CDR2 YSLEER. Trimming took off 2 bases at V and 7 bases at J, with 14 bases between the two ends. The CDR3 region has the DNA TGCGCCAGCAGCCAATACCAGGGTCCTGCTGGCTACACCTTC. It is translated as CASSQYQGPAGYTF.

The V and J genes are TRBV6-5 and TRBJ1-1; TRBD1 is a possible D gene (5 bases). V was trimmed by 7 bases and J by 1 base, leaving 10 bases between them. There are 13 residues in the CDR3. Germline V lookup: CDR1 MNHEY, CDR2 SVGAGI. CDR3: CASTPRGNTEAFF. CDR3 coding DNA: TGTGCCAGCACCCCGAGGGGGAACACTGAAGCTTTCTTT.

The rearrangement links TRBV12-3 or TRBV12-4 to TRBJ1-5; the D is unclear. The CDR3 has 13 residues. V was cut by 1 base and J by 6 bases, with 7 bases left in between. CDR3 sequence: CASSLGMGQPQHF. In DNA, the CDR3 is TGTGCCAGCAGTTTAGGAATGGGTCAGCCCCAGCATTTT.

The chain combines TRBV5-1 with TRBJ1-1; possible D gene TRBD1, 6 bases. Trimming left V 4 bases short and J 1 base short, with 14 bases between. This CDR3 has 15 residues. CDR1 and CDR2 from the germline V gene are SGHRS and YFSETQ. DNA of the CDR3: TGCGCCAGCAGCCGGCTACTGACAGGGAACACTGAAGCTTTCTTT. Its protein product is CASSRLLTGNTEAFF.

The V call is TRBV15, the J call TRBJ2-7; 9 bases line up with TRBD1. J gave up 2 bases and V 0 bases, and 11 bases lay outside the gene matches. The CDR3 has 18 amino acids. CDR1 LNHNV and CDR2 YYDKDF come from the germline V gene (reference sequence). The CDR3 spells CATSRDRQGDVLTYEQYF. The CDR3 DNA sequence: TGTGCCACCAGCAGAGATAGACAGGGGGACGTTCTGACCTACGAGCAGTACTTC. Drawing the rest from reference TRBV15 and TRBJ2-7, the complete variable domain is DAMVIQNPRYQVTQFGKPVTLSCSQTLNHNVMYWYQQKSSQAPKLLFHYYDKDFNNEADTPDNFQSRRPNTSFCFLDIRSPGLGDTAMYLCATSRDRQGDVLTYEQYFGPGTRLTVT.